This entry is about one T cell receptor (beta chain). Its antigen has not been determined. Per-base qualities were not stored, and no clone one base away is much larger. Measured from the cysteine to the phenylalanine, the CDR3 is 14 residues long. Of the read, only the CDR3 DNA is kept; its 42 bases are in frame from base 1. V gives up 8 bases and J gives up 5 bases, and the segment between their germline ends measures 16 bases. Taken from the germline V gene, the CDR1 and CDR2 loops are SNHLY and FYNNEI. The sample is drawn from a study of blood T cell repertoires in COVID-19 (dated by TCRdb to 2018 to 2020). About the full investigation: Samples from collaborators originated in the United States, Italy and Spain and spanned both the acute and convalescent phases of COVID-19. The material from the prospective study consisted of cDNA or gDNA derived from T cells, B-cell-depleted T cells, or PBMCs. The dataset comprised deeply sampled blood TCRbeta repertoires from subjects exposed to, actively infected with, or recovered from COVID-19. The repertoires were released in a freely available public database intended as a resource for research on the immune response to SARS-CoV-2. The samples were drawn from two sources: the first 160 participants of the ongoing ImmuneRACE study, and 1,254 subjects contributed by 6 global collaborators. Sample metadata almost always included a de-identified subject ID, COVID-19 status, age in years and sex. Where available, HLA class I and class II types were taken from metadata supplied by the sample provider and were not determined by assay-based typing. What the authors observed across the whole study: How much clinical and demographic metadata was included differed by source and by participant, and the metadata was provided uncurated.

The immunoSEQ Assay, a bias-controlled multiplex PCR, was used to amplify TCRbeta CDR3 regions from genomic DNA. As for the original processing: Within the assay, amplification of reference gene primers was used to estimate how many nucleated cells each sample contained. To quantify the absolute abundance of each unique TCRbeta CDR3 rearrangement, sequence reads were collapsed and filtered. For each sample, productive Simpson clonality was calculated by taking the square root of Simpson's diversity index across productive rearrangements. In its TCRdb copy, this immuneACCESS table keeps in-frame sequences only and misses some clones. Where compared with another copy, unresolved V genes explain less than half of these, and the others have no known cause. The DNA gave D and trimming, while V, J and clone size come from that table. Recorded for this sample are about 180,000 clones; approximately 82% of them occurred a single time. The ten biggest clones cover 15% to 20% of the sample.

Participants in the prospective study were aged roughly 18 to 89 years, lived in about two dozen United States geographic areas, and enrolled through a virtual design. In the prospective study, cohorts were assigned on the basis of participant-reported clinical history obtained from a screening survey and a study questionnaire. Recovered participants in ImmuneRACE Cohort 3 were defined by two consecutive negative NP/OP PCR tests, clearance by a healthcare professional, or resolution of symptoms. In the prospective study, whole blood, serum and a nasopharyngeal or oropharyngeal swab were collected from each participant by mobile phlebotomists. Additional blood draws and questionnaires over an approximately 2-month period could optionally be provided by prospective study participants. Blood samples from the prospective study were shipped frozen or at room temperature prior to DNA extraction.

The source of this sequence is a woman between 45 and 60 years old who had recovered from COVID-19. The chain is encoded by TRBV2 joined to TRBJ1-5; a weak D assignment points to TRBD1 (6 bases agree). The sequencing sample was made of PBMCs or T cells enriched from blood (not recorded which). The CDR3 region reads CASGRGQGHQPQHF. In nucleotides, the sequence is TGTGCCAGCGGGCGGGGGCAGGGGCATCAGCCCCAGCATTTT.